The 18 T cell receptor beta chains reported below all come from one sample, sequenced in a study of T cell repertoires and leukemia-associated antigens. TCRdb independently ran MiXCR on the 5' RACE reads; one entry per CDR3 protein. The data contain about 12,000 distinct CDR3 sequences, over 40% of them singletons. These receptors' antigens are unknown. What was sequenced was CD3+ T cells sorted from blood and cultured. These receptors originate from a female donor in good health.

Relative to its sample, this clonotype is large. The chain couples TRBV28 to TRBJ1-3; 8 bases map to TRBD1. After removal of 8 bases from V and 4 bases from J, the junction contained 4 bases not matched to a gene. From germline, CDR1 is MDHEN and CDR2 SYDVKM. This CDR3 has 13 residues. The CDR3 DNA reads TGTGCCAGCCGAGCAGGGGGCGGAAACACCATATATTTT. This translates into CASRAGGGNTIYF.

This clonotype was found many times. The V and J genes are TRBV7-8 and TRBJ2-7; no definite D call. This CDR3 contains 14 residues. The germline gives CDR1 SGHVS, CDR2 FQNEAQ. V lost 5 bases, J lost 5 bases, and 16 bases lay in between. For the CDR3, the DNA is TGTGCCAGCAGCGGTCAACAGATTACCCACGAGCAGTACTTC. This translates into CASSGQQITHEQYF.

This clonotype rates as medium-sized. The chain joins TRBV4-1 to TRBJ1-5; D gene uncertain. The CDR3 consists of 13 residues. Germline CDR1 MGHRA, CDR2 YSYEKL. V lost 4 bases and J 3 bases, leaving 7 bases between the germline ends. The CDR3, as DNA: TGCGCCAGCAGCCCCCCCCTCAATCAGCCCCAGCATTTT. This sequence encodes CASSPPLNQPQHF.

This clonotype was seen just once. The V call is TRBV29-1, the J call TRBJ2-2, with a tentative D call TRBD1 (5 bases). Looked up from germline, CDR1 is SQVTM and CDR2 is ANQGSEA. The CDR3 has 15 amino acids. With 5 bases removed from V and 8 bases from J, the gap between germline ends came to 21 bases. Here the CDR3 reads CSVQYLGHHSGELFF. CDR3 nucleotides: TGCAGCGTTCAATATCTAGGACACCATTCTGGGGAGCTGTTTTTT.

This clonotype rates as medium-sized. The gene calls are TRBV27 and TRBJ2-2; 14 bases line up with TRBD2. Germline V lookup: CDR1 MNHEY, CDR2 SMNVEV (reference sequence). This CDR3 has 17 amino acids. V lost 4 bases, J lost 4 bases, and 5 bases stayed unmatched. The CDR3 region has the DNA TGTGCCAGCAGTTATGGGACTAGCGGGAGAGGCACCGGGGAGCTGTTTTTT. The encoded protein is CASSYGTSGRGTGELFF.

This clonotype has a count of ten or more. The chain combines TRBV20-1 with TRBJ2-3, with 7 nucleotides matching TRBD1. V was pared by 0 bases and J by 0 bases, with 3 bases of the junction left unmatched. Germline CDR1 is DFQATT and CDR2 is SNEGSKA (reference sequence). CDR3 length: 15 residues. The CDR3: CSARDYRGSTDTQYF. The CDR3 coding sequence is TGCAGTGCTAGAGATTACAGGGGTAGCACAGATACGCAGTATTTT.

The V call is TRBV5-1, the J call TRBJ2-1; maybe TRBD2 (6 bases). Deletions cut 4 bases from V and 4 bases from J, with 9 bases between. In germline, CDR1 is SGHRS, CDR2 YFSETQ. The CDR3 runs 13 residues. The CDR3 reads CASSPGTYNEQFF. Here the CDR3 DNA reads TGCGCCAGCAGCCCGGGGACTTACAATGAGCAGTTCTTC.

The chain is built from TRBV3-1 and TRBJ2-7; 12 bases are shared with TRBD2. Unmatched junction bases numbered 5, after V lost 1 base and J lost 4 bases. CDR3 length equals 16 residues. The germline gives CDR1 LGHDT, CDR2 YNNKEL (reference sequence). CDR3 protein: CASSQGYGTSGYEQYF. CDR3 DNA sequence: TGTGCCAGCAGCCAAGGGTACGGGACTAGCGGGTACGAGCAGTACTTC.

This chain connects TRBV5-1 to TRBJ2-1; 8 nucleotides align to TRBD2. V gave up 4 bases and J gave up 0 bases; unmatched junction bases: 3. In germline, CDR1 is SGHRS, CDR2 YFSETQ. There are 15 residues in the CDR3. Here the CDR3 reads CASSTGLGSYNEQFF. CDR3 in DNA: TGCGCCAGCAGCACGGGACTAGGCTCCTACAATGAGCAGTTCTTC.

This clonotype was observed many times. This chain connects TRBV19 to TRBJ2-1, with 8 bases matching TRBD1. CDR1 is LNHDA and CDR2 is SQIVND in the germline V gene (reference sequence). The CDR3 is 13 amino acids. Unmatched junction bases numbered 6, after V lost 10 bases and J lost 4 bases. The CDR3: CATQQGEYNEQFF. CDR3 nucleotide sequence: TGTGCCACCCAACAGGGGGAGTACAATGAGCAGTTCTTC. Looking up the rest from reference TRBV19 and TRBJ2-1 gives the full variable domain: DGGITQSPKYLFRKEGQNVTLSCEQNLNHDAMYWYRQDPGQGLRLIYYSQIVNDFQKGDIAEGYSVSREKKESFPLTVTSAQKNPTAFYLCATQQGEYNEQFFGPGTRLTVL.

J is TRBJ2-7 and V is TRBV7-2; 8 bases agree with TRBD1. In germline, CDR1 is SGHTA, CDR2 FQGNSA. V trimming: 5 bases; J trimming: 2 bases; junction bases outside the gene matches: 5. The CDR3 has 14 amino acids. The CDR3 DNA is TGTGCCAGCAGCCAAGGACAGGGAACCTACGAGCAGTACTTC. Its translation is CASSQGQGTYEQYF. The whole variable domain, remainder taken from reference TRBV7-2 and TRBJ2-7, is GAGVSQSPSNKVTEKGKDVELRCDPISGHTALYWYRQSLGQGLEFLIYFQGNSAPDKSGLPSDRFSAERTGGSVSTLTIQRTQQEDSAVYLCASSQGQGTYEQYFGPGTRLTVT.

This clonotype has more than one count but fewer than ten. The rearrangement links TRBV4-3 to TRBJ2-6, with TRBD1 identical over 7 bases. The CDR3 totals 17 residues. The ends lost 3 bases at V and 3 bases at J; junction bases unmatched: 8. The germline gives CDR1 LGHNA, CDR2 YSLEER. The CDR3 bases are TGCGCCAGCAGCCATTTGACAGGGATCGGTGGGGCCAACGTCCTGACTTTC. Translation gives CASSHLTGIGGANVLTF.

Notes on this clonotype: The junction and the germline gene differ at one end; a read error may be behind it. The rearrangement links TRBV7-7 to TRBJ2-1, with D perhaps TRBD2 (6 bases). The germline gives CDR1 SSHAT, CDR2 FNYEAQ (reference sequence). The CDR3 has 15 amino acids. CDR3 protein: CASSPGTERLNEQFF. The CDR3 DNA reads TGTGCTAGCAGCCCCGGGACTGAACGTTTGAATGAGCAGTTCTTC.

This chain joins TRBV20-1 and TRBJ2-1; TRBD2 might be the D (7 bases). The V and J ends lost 0 bases and 6 bases respectively, with 18 bases between them. From germline, CDR1 is DFQATT and CDR2 SNEGSKA (reference sequence). The CDR3 length is 16 residues. CDR3 nucleotide sequence: TGCAGTGCTAGAGATGAGGGGAGGGGGTCGGGCAATGAGCAGTTCTTC. This translates into CSARDEGRGSGNEQFF.

This clonotype is medium-sized. The genes are TRBV3-1 and TRBJ1-2; no reliable D call. V was clipped by 2 bases and J by 2 bases, with 12 bases between them. The CDR3 spans 15 residues. Germline loops: CDR1 LGHDT, CDR2 YNNKEL (reference sequence). The chain's CDR3 is CASSQTHAANYGYTF. In DNA form, the CDR3 reads TGTGCCAGCAGCCAAACCCACGCAGCGAACTATGGCTACACCTTC.

The chain couples TRBV10-3 to TRBJ1-1, with 9 bases identical to TRBD1. The CDR3 length is 12 residues. Looked up from germline, CDR1 is ENHRY and CDR2 is SYGVKD. V dropped 5 bases and J dropped 11; count of bases not matched to a gene: 6. CDR3 sequence (DNA): TGTGCCATCAGTTCAACAGGGGGCGTTGCTTTCTTT. Translating gives CAISSTGGVAFF.

Notes on this clonotype: Possible read error: a much larger clone is one base away. As the CDR3 is not closed by the conserved phenylalanine or tryptophan, this likely results from a read error. This chain uses TRBV4-1 with TRBJ2-5; D is perhaps TRBD2 (6 bases). Germline V gene sequence: CDR1 MGHRA, CDR2 YSYEKL. The CDR3 sequence is 16 residues long. Trimming removed 0 bases from V and 6 bases from J, with 17 bases in between. CDR3 bases: TGCGCCAGCAGCCAAGATGAGGCCGGGAGTAGGCAGACCCAGTACTCC. It yields the protein CASSQDEAGSRQTQYS.

A few counts support this clonotype. The chain recombines TRBV12-3 or TRBV12-4 with TRBJ1-1; no reliable D call. The CDR3 has 12 residues. V lost 3 bases and J lost 4, with 6 bases in between. CDR3 in DNA: TGTGCCAGCAGTTTGTTTGGCACTGAAGCTTTCTTT. Protein: CASSLFGTEAFF.